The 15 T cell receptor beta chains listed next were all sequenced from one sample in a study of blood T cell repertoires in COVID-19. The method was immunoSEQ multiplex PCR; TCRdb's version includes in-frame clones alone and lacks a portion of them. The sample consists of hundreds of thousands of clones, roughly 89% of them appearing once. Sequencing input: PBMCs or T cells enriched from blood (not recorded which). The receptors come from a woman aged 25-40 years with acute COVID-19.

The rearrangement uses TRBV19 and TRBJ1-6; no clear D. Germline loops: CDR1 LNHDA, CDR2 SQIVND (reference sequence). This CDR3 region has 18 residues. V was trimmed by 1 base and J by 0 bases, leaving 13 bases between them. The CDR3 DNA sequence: TGTGCCAGTAGTATAGCCCCTAAACAGAGCTCCTATAATTCACCCCTCCACTTT. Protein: CASSIAPKQSSYNSPLHF.

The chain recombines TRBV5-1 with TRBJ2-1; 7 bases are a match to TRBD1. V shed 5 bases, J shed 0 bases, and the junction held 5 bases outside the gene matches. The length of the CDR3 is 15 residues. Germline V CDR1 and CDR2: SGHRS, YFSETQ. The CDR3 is CASRPTGSSYNEQFF. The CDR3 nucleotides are TGCGCCAGCAGGCCGACAGGGAGCTCCTACAATGAGCAGTTCTTC. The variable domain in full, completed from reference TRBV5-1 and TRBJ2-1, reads KAGVTQTPRYLIKTRGQQVTLSCSPISGHRSVSWYQQTPGQGLQFLFEYFSETQRNKGNFPGRFSGRQFSNSRSEMNVSTLELGDSALYLCASRPTGSSYNEQFFGPGTRLTVL.

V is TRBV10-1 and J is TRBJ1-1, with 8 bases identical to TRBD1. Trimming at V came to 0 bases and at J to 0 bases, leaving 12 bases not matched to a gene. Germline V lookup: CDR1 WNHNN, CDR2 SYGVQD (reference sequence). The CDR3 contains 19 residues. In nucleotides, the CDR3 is TGCGCCAGCAGTGAGTCGTGGGCTGGGTGGACAGGGCTGAACACTGAAGCTTTCTTT. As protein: CASSESWAGWTGLNTEAFF.

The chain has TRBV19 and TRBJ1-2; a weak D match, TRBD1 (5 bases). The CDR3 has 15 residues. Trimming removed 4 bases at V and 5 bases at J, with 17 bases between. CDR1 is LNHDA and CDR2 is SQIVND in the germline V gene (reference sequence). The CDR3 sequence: CASSTKTDARYGYTF. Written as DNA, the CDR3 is TGTGCCAGTAGTACCAAGACAGATGCCAGATATGGCTACACCTTC.

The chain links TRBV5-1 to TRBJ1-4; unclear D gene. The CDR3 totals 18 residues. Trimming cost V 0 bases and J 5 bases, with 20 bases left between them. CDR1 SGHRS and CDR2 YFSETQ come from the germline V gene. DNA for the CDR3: TGCGCCAGCAGCTTGGGGTTACTCTCCGGGTCTTCAAATGAAAAACTGTTTTTT. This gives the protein CASSLGLLSGSSNEKLFF.

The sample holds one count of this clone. DNA of the CDR3: TGTGCCAGTAAAGCGGGGGGGAGCGGAGTCGGGGAGCTGTTTTTT. It encodes CASKAGGSGVGELFF. The rearrangement links TRBV5-4 to TRBJ2-2, with 10 bases identical to TRBD2. This CDR3 has 15 residues. V lost 8 bases to trimming and J lost 7 bases; unmatched junction nucleotides: 11. CDR1 SGHNT and CDR2 YYREEE come from the germline V gene (reference sequence).

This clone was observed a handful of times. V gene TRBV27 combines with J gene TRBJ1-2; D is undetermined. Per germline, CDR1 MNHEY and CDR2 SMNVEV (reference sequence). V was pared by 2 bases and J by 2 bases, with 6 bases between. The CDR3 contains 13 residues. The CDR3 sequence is CASSLEGNYGYTF. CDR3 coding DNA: TGTGCCAGCAGTTTAGAGGGAAACTATGGCTACACCTTC.

The DNA for the CDR3 is TGTGCCAGCAGTGGCGGGACAGGAGGCTACGAGCAGTACTTC. It specifies CASSGGTGGYEQYF. The chain is built from TRBV9 and TRBJ2-7; 8 bases are shared with TRBD1. The CDR3 sequence is 14 residues long. CDR1 is SGDLS and CDR2 is YYNGEE in the germline V gene. V lost 5 bases to trimming and J lost 3 bases; unmatched junction nucleotides: 7. Full variable domain (rest looked up from reference TRBV9 and TRBJ2-7): DSGVTQTPKHLITATGQRVTLRCSPRSGDLSVYWYQQSLDQGLQFLIQYYNGEERAKGNILERFSAQQFPDLHSELNLSSLELGDSALYFCASSGGTGGYEQYFGPGTRLTVT.

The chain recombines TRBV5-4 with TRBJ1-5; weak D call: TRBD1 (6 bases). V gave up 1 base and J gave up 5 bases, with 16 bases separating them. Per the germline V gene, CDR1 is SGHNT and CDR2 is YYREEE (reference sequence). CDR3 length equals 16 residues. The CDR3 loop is CASSLIVGGPHQPQHF. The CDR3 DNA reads TGTGCCAGCAGCTTGATTGTCGGGGGGCCTCATCAGCCCCAGCATTTT.

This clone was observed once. In nucleotides, the CDR3 is TGTGCCAGCTCACCACCGGCAGGGGGGAATTCACCCCTCCACTTT. Translated: CASSPPAGGNSPLHF. The genes are TRBV18 and TRBJ1-6; TRBD1 matches at 7 bases. The CDR3 is 15 residues long. CDR1 and CDR2 (germline): KGHSH, LQKENI. The V and J ends lost 0 bases and 7 bases, in that order; junction bases with no gene match: 3.

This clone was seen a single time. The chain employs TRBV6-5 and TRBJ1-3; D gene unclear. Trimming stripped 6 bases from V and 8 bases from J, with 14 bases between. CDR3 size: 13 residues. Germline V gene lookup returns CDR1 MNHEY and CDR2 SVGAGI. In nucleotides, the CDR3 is TGTGCCAGCAGAGGACTCGTATGGGACACCATATATTTT. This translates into CASRGLVWDTIYF.

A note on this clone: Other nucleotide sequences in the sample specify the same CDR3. CDR3 sequence: CASSLVGGNTEAFF. The CDR3 DNA sequence: TGTGCCAGCAGCTTGGTGGGGGGGAACACTGAAGCTTTCTTT. The J gene is TRBJ1-1, the V gene TRBV7-9; D perhaps matches TRBD1 (5 bases). This CDR3 region has 14 residues. From germline, CDR1 is SEHNR and CDR2 FQNEAQ (reference sequence). V was pared by 3 bases and J by 1 base, with 9 bases between.

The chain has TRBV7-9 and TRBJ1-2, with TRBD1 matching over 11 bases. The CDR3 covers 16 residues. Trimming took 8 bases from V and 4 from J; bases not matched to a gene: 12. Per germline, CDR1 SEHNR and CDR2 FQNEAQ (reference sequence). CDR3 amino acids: CASRGTGGLPSYGYTF. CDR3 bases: TGTGCCAGCCGAGGGACAGGGGGTCTACCCTCCTATGGCTACACCTTC.

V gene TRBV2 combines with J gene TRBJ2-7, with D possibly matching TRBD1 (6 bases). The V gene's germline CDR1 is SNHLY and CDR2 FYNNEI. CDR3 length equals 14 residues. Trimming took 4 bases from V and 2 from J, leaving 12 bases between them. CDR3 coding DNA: TGTGCCAGCAGTGTGGAACAGGGTACCTACGAGCAGTACTTC. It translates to CASSVEQGTYEQYF.

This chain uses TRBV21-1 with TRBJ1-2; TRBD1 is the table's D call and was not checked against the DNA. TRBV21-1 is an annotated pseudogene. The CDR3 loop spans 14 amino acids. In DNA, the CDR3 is TGTGCCAGCAGCACGGTGACAAGAAACTATGGCTACACCTTC. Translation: CASSTVTRNYGYTF.